A selection of T cell receptor beta chains follows, all from one sample in a study of vaccination effects on CD4 cells after COVID-19. These TCRs' antigens remain unknown. Profiling relied on immunoSEQ multiplex PCR, and the TCRdb table lists in-frame clones only, not all of them. Of about 54,000 clones listed, 65% to 90% are singletons. The input for sequencing was CD4+ T cells from PBMCs cultured with HCoV-229E spike peptides, taken before COVID-19 vaccination. The receptors originated from a human donor who received a COVID-19 vaccine. Both conserved end residues are part of each CDR3. Fields, in order: V gene, J gene, CDR3 protein.

>TRBV5-1|TRBJ2-5
CASSLVLAGASGETQYF
>TRBV7-8|TRBJ1-4
CASRRTTGVEKLFF
>TRBV18|TRBJ2-1
CASSPQGGSYNEQFF
>TRBV19|TRBJ1-3
CASSRPPGSGNTIYF
>TRBV24-1|TRBJ2-3
CASASTDTQYF
>TRBV9|TRBJ1-2
CASSANSGRNYGYTF
>TRBV7-8|TRBJ2-5
CASSRLVGGDPETQYF
>TRBV7-2|TRBJ1-1
CASSLGFGSSEAFF
>TRBV6-5|TRBJ1-6
CASSYMGGGSPLHF
>TRBV10-3|TRBJ2-3
CAISDLTGFDTDTQYF
>TRBV5-1|TRBJ1-4
CASREEPLSAKLFF
>TRBV6-4|TRBJ2-1
CASSAAGASGGANRLNEQFF
>TRBV6-5|TRBJ1-1
CASRQGEAFF
>TRBV7-3|TRBJ1-1
CASSIQATNTEAFF
>TRBV7-7|TRBJ2-5
CASSPTGLAMETQYF
>TRBV11-1|TRBJ2-1
CASSSAGEQFF
>TRBV6-5|TRBJ1-2
CASSLINTDLYGYTF
>TRBV5-4|TRBJ2-5
CASSFTSGGAGETQYF
>TRBV19|TRBJ2-3
CASTHRGLTDTQYF
>TRBV28|TRBJ1-1
CASSTPGTGRTEAFF
>TRBV6-6|TRBJ2-3
CASSFYSTDTQYF
>TRBV2|TRBJ2-3
CASSESDTQYF
>TRBV4-3|TRBJ1-2
CASSQGVWSGYTF
>TRBV19|TRBJ1-1
CASSILQGRFVGTEAFF
>TRBV6-2/TRBV6-3|TRBJ1-5
CASSGQSFQPQHF
>TRBV2|TRBJ1-5
CASSPQGGNQPQHF
>TRBV2|TRBJ2-5
CASSVDGEGQYF
>TRBV5-1|TRBJ2-2
CASSLVGIIAGELFF
>TRBV24-1|TRBJ2-6
CATAESGGSGANVLTF
>TRBV5-1|TRBJ2-5
CASSLGHSGGGGETQYF
>TRBV23-1|TRBJ1-5
CASSQTTGGASKDQPQHF
>TRBV4-3|TRBJ1-3
CASSQGDVGNTIYF